The TCR beta chain under discussion was sequenced for a study of cytomegalovirus exposure and HLA in healthy donors. Broader study findings: Researchers catalogued approximately 170 TCR beta chains as cytomegalovirus-associated.

TCRdb's table, derived via immunoSEQ multiplex PCR, lists solely in-frame clones and lacks some. The sample has tens of thousands of clones, roughly 92% seen once. With 4 bases removed from V and 3 bases from J, the gap between germline ends came to 16 bases. The CDR3 has 15 residues. Germline V gene lookup returns CDR1 SGHKS and CDR2 YYEKEE (reference sequence). Points on this clone: Its cognate antigen is unknown.

Separate from the approximately 730-subject first cohort, the approximately 120-subject validation cohort was the one that the donors belonged to. The TCR originated in a woman aged 18-29 years in good health and CMV-seronegative. The sequencing input was PBMCs. The chain employs TRBV5-5 and TRBJ1-1; D is ambiguous. The CDR3 nucleotides read TGTGCCAGCAGCCCAACGATCACGCGAGACACTGAAGCTTTCTTT. This sequence encodes CASSPTITRDTEAFF.